What follows is one TCR beta chain and its context. V lost 5 bases and J 3 bases, leaving 17 bases between the germline ends. The CDR3 has 15 amino acids. Germline CDR1 reads SEHNR; CDR2 reads FQNEAQ (reference sequence). Study processing details: From reference gene primer amplification, estimates of nucleated cell counts were derived. The table came from immunoSEQ multiplex PCR; TCRdb's copy has only in-frame clones and leaves some out. The V and J calls and clone size were taken over from that table, and D and trimming were inferred from the DNA. The sample lists more than 70,000 clones; about 93% were seen once. These data come from a study of blood T cell repertoires in COVID-19. Study details: Acute and convalescent COVID-19 samples came from the United States, Italy and Spain. From T cells, B-cell-depleted T cells, or PBMCs came the material, which was cDNA or gDNA.

This sequence originates from a woman older than 75 with acute or convalescent COVID-19. The genes are TRBV7-9 and TRBJ2-7; D might be TRBD2 (7 bases). Sequenced material: peripheral blood. CDR3 coding DNA: TGTGCCAGCAGCAAACTAGCGCGAGGGGGCTACGAGCAGTACTTC. Amino acids: CASSKLARGGYEQYF.